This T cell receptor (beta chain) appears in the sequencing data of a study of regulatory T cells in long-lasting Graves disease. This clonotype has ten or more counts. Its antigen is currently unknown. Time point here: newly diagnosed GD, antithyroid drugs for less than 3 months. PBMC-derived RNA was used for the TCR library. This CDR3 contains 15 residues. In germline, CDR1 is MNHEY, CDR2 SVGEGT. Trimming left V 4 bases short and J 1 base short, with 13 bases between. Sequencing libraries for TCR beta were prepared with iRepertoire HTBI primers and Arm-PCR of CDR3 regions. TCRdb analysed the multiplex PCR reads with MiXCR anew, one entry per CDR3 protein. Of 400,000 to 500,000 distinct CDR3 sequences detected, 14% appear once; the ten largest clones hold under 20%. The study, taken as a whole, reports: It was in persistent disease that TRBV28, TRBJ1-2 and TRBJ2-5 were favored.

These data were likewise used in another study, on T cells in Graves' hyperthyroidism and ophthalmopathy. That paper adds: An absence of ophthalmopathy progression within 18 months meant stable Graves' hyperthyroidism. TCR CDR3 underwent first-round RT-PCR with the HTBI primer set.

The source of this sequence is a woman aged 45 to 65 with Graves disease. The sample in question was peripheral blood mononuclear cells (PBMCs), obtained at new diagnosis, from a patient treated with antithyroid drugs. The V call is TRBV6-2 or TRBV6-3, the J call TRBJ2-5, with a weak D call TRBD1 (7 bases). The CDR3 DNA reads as TGTGCCAGCAGTTCCAGGGGGGCACCCCAAGAGACCCAGTACTTC. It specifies CASSSRGAPQETQYF.